These 24 T cell receptor beta chains originate from one sample sequenced in a study of T-cell memory formation after mild COVID-19. TCRdb itself ran the 5' RACE reads through MiXCR, one entry per CDR3 protein. The sample yields 150,000 to 200,000 distinct CDR3 sequences, about 21% seen once. Sequenced material: PBMCs or a T cell subset sorted from them (not recorded which). These receptors came from an adult woman who had mild COVID-19 (a few samples of this study predate the infection). Cell type and time point are not known.

This clonotype occurred a few times. The chain has TRBV2 and TRBJ1-5; D unclear. Germline values: CDR1 SNHLY, CDR2 FYNNEI. This CDR3 contains 15 residues. The germline V and J ends were trimmed by 2 bases and 0 bases, with 8 bases remaining between them. This chain's CDR3 is CASSESANSNQPQHF. CDR3 in DNA: TGTGCCAGCAGTGAATCGGCAAATAGCAATCAGCCCCAGCATTTT.

In its sample, this clonotype was seen many times. The chain carries TRBV6-2 or TRBV6-3 and TRBJ2-5; D remains ambiguous. Germline loops: CDR1 MNHEY, CDR2 SVGEGT. The CDR3 loop spans 15 amino acids. The V and J ends lost 4 bases and 4 bases respectively, with 16 bases between them. DNA of the CDR3: TGTGCCAGCAGTTCACCTCGCCTTTATATAGAGACCCAGTACTTC. Translation: CASSSPRLYIETQYF.

This chain joins TRBV5-1 and TRBJ2-7; 8 bases fit TRBD1. The CDR3 spans 15 residues. The germline CDR1 and CDR2 sequences are SGHRS and YFSETQ. Unmatched junction bases numbered 10, after V lost 4 bases and J lost 4 bases. The CDR3 loop is CASSPDRGHPYEQYF. In DNA form, the CDR3 reads TGCGCCAGCAGCCCCGACAGGGGCCACCCATACGAGCAGTACTTC.

A single count supports this clonotype. The chain combines TRBV5-1 with TRBJ1-1; 8 positions match TRBD1. Trimming cost V 5 bases and J 1 base; bases outside gene matches: 4. This CDR3 is built from 14 residues. The germline gives CDR1 SGHRS, CDR2 YFSETQ. In nucleotides, the CDR3 is TGCGCCAGCAGGGCCGGGACAGGGAACACTGAAGCTTTCTTT. Translating it yields CASRAGTGNTEAFF.

This clonotype was seen a few times. The chain combines TRBV6-5 with TRBJ2-2; 7 nucleotides agree with TRBD1. Losses at the gene ends were 5 bases for V and 4 bases for J; bases not matched to a gene: 4. CDR1 and CDR2 from the germline V gene are MNHEY and SVGAGI. The CDR3 totals 14 residues. The CDR3 nucleotides read TGTGCCAGCAGTCTTTACAGGGGCACCGGGGAGCTGTTTTTT. Its protein product is CASSLYRGTGELFF.

There are a few counts of this clonotype. The chain couples TRBV5-4 to TRBJ1-1, with D unresolved. V dropped 1 base and J dropped 0 bases, with 4 bases sitting between them. There are 13 residues in the CDR3. Germline loops: CDR1 SGHNT, CDR2 YYREEE (reference sequence). CDR3 DNA sequence: TGTGCCAGCAGCTTGCAGCTGAACACTGAAGCTTTCTTT. The encoded protein is CASSLQLNTEAFF.

The chain is built from TRBV11-2 and TRBJ2-7; D is unresolved. CDR1 is SGHAT, CDR2 FQNNGV, per germline. The CDR3 contains 14 residues. V was clipped by 1 base and J by 0 bases, with 7 bases between them. CDR3: CASSLAVSSYEQYF. CDR3 nucleotides: TGTGCCAGCAGCTTAGCTGTCAGCTCCTACGAGCAGTACTTC.

The chain is built from TRBV19 and TRBJ1-6; 8 bases fit TRBD1. The V gene's germline CDR1 is LNHDA and CDR2 SQIVND (reference sequence). J lost 10 bases, V lost 3 bases, and 5 bases had no gene match. The CDR3 runs to 14 residues. CDR3 in DNA: TGTGCCAGTAGTATCGACAGGGGAGGATCACCCCTCCACTTT. This encodes CASSIDRGGSPLHF.

J is TRBJ2-7 and V is TRBV5-1; 7 bases align to TRBD1. After removal of 4 bases from V and 3 bases from J, the junction contained 4 bases not matched to a gene. The CDR3 runs to 13 residues. Germline CDR1 SGHRS, CDR2 YFSETQ. The CDR3 protein is CASSTGTVYEQYF. In DNA form, the CDR3 reads TGCGCCAGCAGCACCGGGACAGTCTACGAGCAGTACTTC.

V usage is TRBV27 and J usage is TRBJ1-2; TRBD1 matches at 7 bases. This CDR3 is built from 16 residues. With 2 bases clipped from V and 3 bases from J, the junction kept 9 bases outside the gene matches. Germline loops: CDR1 MNHEY, CDR2 SMNVEV (reference sequence). The CDR3 sequence: CASSLGPGQTHYGYTF. CDR3 DNA sequence: TGTGCCAGCAGTTTAGGGCCGGGACAGACCCACTATGGCTACACCTTC.

This clonotype was seen at least ten times. The rearrangement links TRBV20-1 to TRBJ2-5; D call uncertain. The germline V gene encodes CDR1 DFQATT and CDR2 SNEGSKA (reference sequence). V lost 0 bases and J lost 5, with 10 bases in between. This CDR3 has 13 amino acids. CDR3 DNA sequence: TGCAGTGCTAGAGACCCAGGTTGGGAGACCCAGTACTTC. It codes for CSARDPGWETQYF.

In its sample, this clonotype was seen once. The chain links TRBV6-2 or TRBV6-3 to TRBJ2-5, with D possibly being TRBD1 or TRBD2 (5 bases each). Germline V gene lookup returns CDR1 MNHEY and CDR2 SVGEGT. The CDR3 is 14 amino acids. V dropped 8 bases and J dropped 10 bases, with 23 bases sitting between them. The CDR3 region is CASGDRIVTDDQYF. The CDR3, as DNA: TGTGCCAGCGGGGACCGGATCGTAACGGACGACCAGTACTTC.

The rearrangement joins TRBV6-2 or TRBV6-3 to TRBJ2-1; no clear D. Deletions cut 7 bases from V and 8 bases from J, with 21 bases between. This CDR3 region has 15 residues. In germline, CDR1 is MNHEY, CDR2 SVGEGT. CDR3 sequence: CASTSGMVGTYEQFF. CDR3 nucleotide sequence: TGTGCCAGCACCTCCGGAATGGTAGGAACCTATGAGCAGTTCTTC.

This chain uses TRBV12-3 or TRBV12-4 with TRBJ1-2, with 7 bases matching TRBD1. J lost 6 bases, V lost 7 bases, and 17 bases had no gene match. CDR3 length equals 16 residues. The CDR3 DNA follows: TGTGCCAGCACACCTGGGGGCGAGAGGGGGCTCAATGGCTACACCTTC. Translating it yields CASTPGGERGLNGYTF.

This clonotype was detected a few times. The chain is built from TRBV12-3 or TRBV12-4 and TRBJ2-4, with TRBD1 matching over 7 bases. The ends lost 5 bases at V and 8 bases at J; junction bases unmatched: 15. This CDR3 is 16 amino acids long. The CDR3 here is CASSPRDRTEADIQYF. CDR3 bases: TGTGCCAGCAGTCCTAGGGACAGAACGGAAGCTGACATTCAGTACTTC.

The rearrangement links TRBV29-1 to TRBJ1-1; 9 nucleotides agree with TRBD1. J gave up 8 bases and V 7 bases, and 11 bases lay outside the gene matches. The CDR3 consists of 13 residues. The germline V gene has CDR1 SQVTM and CDR2 ANQGSEA. The chain's CDR3 is CSAPFGGTGEAFF. For the CDR3, the DNA is TGCAGCGCTCCATTCGGCGGGACAGGGGAAGCTTTCTTT.

This clonotype came up a few times. The genes are TRBV6-2 or TRBV6-3 and TRBJ2-7; possibly TRBD2 for D (6 bases). Germline lookup yields CDR1 MNHEY and CDR2 SVGEGT. Deletions cut 6 bases from V and 2 bases from J, with 14 bases between. The CDR3 spans 14 residues. CDR3 in DNA: TGTGCCAGCAGCCAACGGACGGGGGCCTACGAGCAGTACTTC. The encoded protein is CASSQRTGAYEQYF.

This clonotype was recorded a few times. The gene calls are TRBV4-1 and TRBJ2-1; TRBD2 aligns across 12 bases. Per the germline V gene, CDR1 is MGHRA and CDR2 is YSYEKL. The CDR3 loop spans 16 amino acids. J was trimmed by 10 bases and V by 3 bases; bases with no gene match: 10. The CDR3 region has the DNA TGCGCCAGCAGCCATCCCGAGACTAGCGGGGGTGAGGAGCAGTTCTTC. It translates to CASSHPETSGGEEQFF.

The chain employs TRBV7-9 and TRBJ2-5, with TRBD2 as a possible D gene (6 bases). The CDR3 consists of 15 residues. Trimming removed 5 bases from V and 2 bases from J, with 15 bases in between. Looked up from germline, CDR1 is SEHNR and CDR2 is FQNEAQ (reference sequence). The CDR3 DNA follows: TGTGCCAGCAGCCACCGACTAGGCAGACAAGAGACCCAGTACTTC. Its protein is CASSHRLGRQETQYF.

V and J are TRBV5-1 and TRBJ2-7, with D maybe TRBD2 (5 bases). Trimming took 4 bases from V and 2 from J, leaving 16 bases between them. CDR3 length: 15 residues. The germline V gene has CDR1 SGHRS and CDR2 YFSETQ. CDR3 amino acids: CASSINFSETYEQYF. CDR3 sequence (DNA): TGCGCCAGCAGCATCAATTTTAGCGAGACCTACGAGCAGTACTTC.

The V gene is TRBV6-2 or TRBV6-3, the J gene TRBJ2-7, with 11 bases that match TRBD2. V dropped 8 bases and J dropped 4; count of bases not matched to a gene: 7. The germline CDR1 and CDR2 sequences are MNHEY and SVGEGT. The CDR3 totals 14 residues. This CDR3 is CASARGLAVYEQYF. CDR3 bases: TGTGCCAGCGCGAGGGGACTAGCGGTTTACGAGCAGTACTTC.

This clonotype is labeled as large. The chain recombines TRBV5-1 with TRBJ2-1; D is ambiguous. CDR3 length: 17 amino acids. V lost 1 base to trimming and J lost 2 bases, with 16 bases between them. The germline V gene has CDR1 SGHRS and CDR2 YFSETQ. CDR3 DNA: TGCGCCAGCAGCTTGTCCCCCCTGGGCGGCCCCTACAATGAGCAGTTCTTC. This translates into CASSLSPLGGPYNEQFF. The full variable domain, in which reference TRBV5-1 and TRBJ2-1 provide the parts outside the CDR3, is KAGVTQTPRYLIKTRGQQVTLSCSPISGHRSVSWYQQTPGQGLQFLFEYFSETQRNKGNFPGRFSGRQFSNSRSEMNVSTLELGDSALYLCASSLSPLGGPYNEQFFGPGTRLTVL.

The table lists this clonotype with a few counts. The gene calls are TRBV7-9 and TRBJ2-1, with 10 bases matching TRBD2. Per the germline V gene, CDR1 is SEHNR and CDR2 is FQNEAQ (reference sequence). V trimming: 5 bases; J trimming: 7 bases; junction bases outside the gene matches: 11. CDR3 length: 16 residues. CDR3 loop: CASSVKSGRARNEQFF. CDR3 coding DNA: TGTGCCAGCAGCGTGAAAAGCGGGAGGGCGCGTAATGAGCAGTTCTTC.

The rearrangement links TRBV12-3 or TRBV12-4 to TRBJ1-5; 11 bases match TRBD1. The CDR3 extends over 16 amino acids. V lost 3 bases and J lost 9; bases outside the gene matches: 10. DNA of the CDR3: TGTGCCAGCAGTTTCGGGGACAGGGGGGCTCATACGCCCCAGCATTTT. Translation gives CASSFGDRGAHTPQHF.